The clone carrying this T cell receptor beta chain was detected only a few times. The data were obtained in a study of T cells in Graves' hyperthyroidism and ophthalmopathy. The study defined stable Graves' hyperthyroidism as no ophthalmopathy progression within 18 months. Patients aged 18 to 65 had newly diagnosed hyperthyroidism that had lasted under 2 months. PBMCs came from around 10 ml fresh peripheral blood. What was amplified from RNA transcripts were TCR beta CDR3 regions. With the HTBI primer set, the TCR CDR3 went through a first round of RT-PCR. TCRdb re-analysed the multiplex PCR reads in MiXCR, keeping a single row per CDR3 protein. The sample has under 800,000 distinct CDR3 sequences; 14% are singletons. Germline V gives CDR1 LNHNV, CDR2 YYDKDF (reference sequence). After removal of 2 bases from V and 3 bases from J, the junction contained 8 bases not matched to a gene. This CDR3 spans 17 amino acids.

The gene calls are TRBV15 and TRBJ2-1, with 9 bases aligning to TRBD2. The material sequenced was blood. The clonotype comes from a woman between 18 and 29 years old with Graves' hyperthyroidism. The CDR3 loop is CATSRFRLAENYNEQFF. CDR3 coding DNA: TGTGCCACCAGCAGATTCAGACTAGCGGAAAACTACAATGAGCAGTTCTTC.